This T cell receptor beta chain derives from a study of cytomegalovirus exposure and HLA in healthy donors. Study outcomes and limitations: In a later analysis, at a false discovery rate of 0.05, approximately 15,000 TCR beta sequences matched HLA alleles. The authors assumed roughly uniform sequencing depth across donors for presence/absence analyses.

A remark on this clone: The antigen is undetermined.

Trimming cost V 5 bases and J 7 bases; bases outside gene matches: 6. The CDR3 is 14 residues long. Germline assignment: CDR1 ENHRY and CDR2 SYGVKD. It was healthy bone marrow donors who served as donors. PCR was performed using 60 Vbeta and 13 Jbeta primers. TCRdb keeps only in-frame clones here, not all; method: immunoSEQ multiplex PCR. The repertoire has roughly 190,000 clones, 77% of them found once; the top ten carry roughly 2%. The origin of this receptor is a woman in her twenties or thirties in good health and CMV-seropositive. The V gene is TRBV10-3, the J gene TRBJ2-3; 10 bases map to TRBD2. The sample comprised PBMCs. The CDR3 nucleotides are TGTGCCATCAGTACCGGGACTAGCGTGAATACGCAGTATTTT. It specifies CAISTGTSVNTQYF.